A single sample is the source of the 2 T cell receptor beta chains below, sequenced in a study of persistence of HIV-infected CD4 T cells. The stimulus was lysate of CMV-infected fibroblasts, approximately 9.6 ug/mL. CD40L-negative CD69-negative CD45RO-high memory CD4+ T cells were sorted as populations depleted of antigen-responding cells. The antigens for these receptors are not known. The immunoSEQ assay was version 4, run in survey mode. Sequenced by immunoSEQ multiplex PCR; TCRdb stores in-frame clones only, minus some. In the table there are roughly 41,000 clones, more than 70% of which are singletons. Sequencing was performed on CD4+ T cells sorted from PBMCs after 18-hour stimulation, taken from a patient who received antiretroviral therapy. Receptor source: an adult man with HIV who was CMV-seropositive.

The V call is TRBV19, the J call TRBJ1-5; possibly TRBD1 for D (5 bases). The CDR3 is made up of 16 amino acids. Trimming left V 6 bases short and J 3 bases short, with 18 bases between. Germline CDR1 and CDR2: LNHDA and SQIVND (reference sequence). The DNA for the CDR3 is TGTGCCAGTAGGCCCTCAGGGAGGAGGGTCAATCAGCCCCAGCATTTT. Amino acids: CASRPSGRRVNQPQHF.

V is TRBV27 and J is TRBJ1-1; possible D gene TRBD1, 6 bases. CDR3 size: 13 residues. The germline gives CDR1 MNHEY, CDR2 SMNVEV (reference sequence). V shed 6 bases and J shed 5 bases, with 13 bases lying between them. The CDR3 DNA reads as TGTGCCAGCAGGCAGGGGATTTTTACTGAAGCTTTCTTT. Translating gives CASRQGIFTEAFF.